This T cell receptor beta chain was captured in a study of CD8 T cells in Susac syndrome. An amount of RNA that ranged from 0.5 to 1 ug was reverse transcribed with random hexamers. Amplification of TCR beta CDR3 used immunoSEQ multiplex PCR across 54 Vbeta and 13 Jbeta. TCRdb ran MiXCR on the immunoSEQ multiplex PCR reads and lists one entry per CDR3 protein. The repertoire includes just under 150,000 distinct CDR3 sequences, approximately 93% of them detected once, and approximately 0.09% sits in the top ten. Peripheral blood CD8+ and CD4+ T cells were profiled by TCR beta sequencing. The control group consisted of healthy donors matched for age and sex. TEMRA cells were FACS-enriched, while CD8+ and CD4+ T cells were negatively isolated. This CDR3 spans 17 amino acids. V was pared by 4 bases and J by 1 base, with 12 bases of the junction left unmatched. In germline, CDR1 is KGHSH, CDR2 LQKENI.

The rearrangement links TRBV18 to TRBJ1-1; 7 bases are shared with TRBD1. The source material was CD4+ T cells from PBMCs. The clonotype comes from a human donor in good health. The CDR3 nucleotides read TGTGCCAGCTCACACATTGAGACAGGGTATCGGAACACTGAAGCTTTCTTT. This encodes CASSHIETGYRNTEAFF.